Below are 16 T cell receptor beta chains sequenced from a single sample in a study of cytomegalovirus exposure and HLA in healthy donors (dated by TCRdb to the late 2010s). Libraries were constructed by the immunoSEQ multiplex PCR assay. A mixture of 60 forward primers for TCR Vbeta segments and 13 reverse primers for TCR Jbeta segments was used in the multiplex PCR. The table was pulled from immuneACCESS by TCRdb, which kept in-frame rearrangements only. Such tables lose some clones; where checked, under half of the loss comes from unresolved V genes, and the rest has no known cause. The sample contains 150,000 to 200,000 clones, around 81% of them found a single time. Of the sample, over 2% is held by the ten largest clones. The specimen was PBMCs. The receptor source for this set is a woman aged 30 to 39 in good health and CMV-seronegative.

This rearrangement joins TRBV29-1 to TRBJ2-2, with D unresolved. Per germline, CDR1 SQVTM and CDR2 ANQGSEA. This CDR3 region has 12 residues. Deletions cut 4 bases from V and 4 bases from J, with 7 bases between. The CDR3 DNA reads TGCAGCGTTGTGCCCGGCACCGGGGAGCTGTTTTTT. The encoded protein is CSVVPGTGELFF.

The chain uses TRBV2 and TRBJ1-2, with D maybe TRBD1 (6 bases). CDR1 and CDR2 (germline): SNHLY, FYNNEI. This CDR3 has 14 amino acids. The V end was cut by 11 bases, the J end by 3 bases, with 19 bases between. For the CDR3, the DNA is TGTGCCGGGGGACGCGGGGGCGCCGACTATGGCTACACCTTC. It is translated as CAGGRGGADYGYTF. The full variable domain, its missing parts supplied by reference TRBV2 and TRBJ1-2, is EPEVTQTPSHQVTQMGQEVILRCVPISNHLYFYWYRQILGQKVEFLVSFYNNEISEKSEIFDDQFSVERPDGSNFTLKIRSTKLEDSAMYFCAGGRGGADYGYTFGSGTRLTVV.

CDR3 DNA: TGTGCCAGCAGCCCCACGGGGGGGTACTACGAGCAGTACTTC. Its translation is CASSPTGGYYEQYF. This sequence joins TRBV28 and TRBJ2-7, with TRBD2 matching over 8 bases. This CDR3 spans 14 amino acids. V lost 6 bases and J lost 3; bases outside the gene matches: 7. Germline V CDR1 and CDR2: MDHEN, SYDVKM.

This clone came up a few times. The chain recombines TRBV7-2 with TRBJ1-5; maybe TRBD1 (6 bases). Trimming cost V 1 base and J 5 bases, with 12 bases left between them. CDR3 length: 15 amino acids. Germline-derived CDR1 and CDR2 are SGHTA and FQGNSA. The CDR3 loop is CASSLDRARDQPQHF. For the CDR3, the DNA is TGTGCCAGCAGCTTAGACAGGGCGAGGGATCAGCCCCAGCATTTT.

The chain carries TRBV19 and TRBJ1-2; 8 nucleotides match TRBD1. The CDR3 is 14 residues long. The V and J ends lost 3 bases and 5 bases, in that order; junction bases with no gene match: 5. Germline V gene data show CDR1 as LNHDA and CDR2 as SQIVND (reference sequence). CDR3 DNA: TGTGCCAGTAGTATTTGGAACAGGGGGTATGGCTACACCTTC. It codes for CASSIWNRGYGYTF.

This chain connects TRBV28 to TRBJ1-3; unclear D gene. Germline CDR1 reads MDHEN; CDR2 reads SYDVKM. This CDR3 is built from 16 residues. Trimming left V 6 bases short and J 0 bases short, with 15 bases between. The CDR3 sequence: CASSRPEIYSGNTIYF. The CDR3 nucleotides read TGTGCCAGCAGCCGCCCTGAGATTTACTCTGGAAACACCATATATTTT. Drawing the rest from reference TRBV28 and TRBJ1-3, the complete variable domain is DVKVTQSSRYLVKRTGEKVFLECVQDMDHENMFWYRQDPGLGLRLIYFSYDVKMKEKGDIPEGYSVSREKKERFSLILESASTNQTSMYLCASSRPEIYSGNTIYFGEGSWLTVV.

The CDR3 reads CASSAGQGAASPLHF. CDR3 DNA: TGTGCCAGTAGTGCCGGACAGGGGGCTGCTTCACCCCTCCACTTT. The gene calls are TRBV19 and TRBJ1-6; 11 positions agree with TRBD1. Germline V CDR1 and CDR2: LNHDA, SQIVND (reference sequence). V trimming: 5 bases; J trimming: 9 bases; junction bases outside the gene matches: 6. The CDR3 totals 15 residues.

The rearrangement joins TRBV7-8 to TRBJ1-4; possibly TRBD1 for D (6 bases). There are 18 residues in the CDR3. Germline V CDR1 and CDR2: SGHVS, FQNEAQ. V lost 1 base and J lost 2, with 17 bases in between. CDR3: CASSLGASGGKTNEKLFF. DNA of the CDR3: TGTGCCAGCAGCTTAGGGGCCTCTGGGGGCAAGACTAATGAAAAACTGTTTTTT.

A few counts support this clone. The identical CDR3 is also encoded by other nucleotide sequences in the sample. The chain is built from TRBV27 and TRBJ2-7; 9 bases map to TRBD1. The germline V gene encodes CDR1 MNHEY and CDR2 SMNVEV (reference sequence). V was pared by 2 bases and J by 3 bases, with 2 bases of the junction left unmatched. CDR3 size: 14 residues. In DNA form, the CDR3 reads TGTGCCAGCAGTTTAGGGACAGGGTTCTACGAGCAGTACTTC. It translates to CASSLGTGFYEQYF.

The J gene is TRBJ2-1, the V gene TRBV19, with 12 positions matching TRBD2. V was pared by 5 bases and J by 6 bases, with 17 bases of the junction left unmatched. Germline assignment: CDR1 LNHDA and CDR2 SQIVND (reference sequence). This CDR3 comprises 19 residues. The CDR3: CASSPMGGLTSGSINEQFF. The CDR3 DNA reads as TGTGCCAGTAGTCCCATGGGGGGACTGACTAGCGGGAGCATCAATGAGCAGTTCTTC.

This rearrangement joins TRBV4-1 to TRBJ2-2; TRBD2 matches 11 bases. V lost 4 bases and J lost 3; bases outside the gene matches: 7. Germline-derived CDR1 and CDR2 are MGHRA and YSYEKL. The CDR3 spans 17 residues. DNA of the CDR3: TGCGCCAGCAGCCCGCTTAGCGGGGGGGCACACACCGGGGAGCTGTTTTTT. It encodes CASSPLSGGAHTGELFF.

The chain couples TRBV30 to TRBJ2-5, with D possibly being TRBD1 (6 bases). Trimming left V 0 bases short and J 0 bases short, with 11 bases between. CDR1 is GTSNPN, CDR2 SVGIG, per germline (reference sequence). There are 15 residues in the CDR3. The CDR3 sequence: CAWSVVDSDQETQYF. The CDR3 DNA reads TGTGCCTGGAGTGTGGTGGACAGCGACCAAGAGACCCAGTACTTC.

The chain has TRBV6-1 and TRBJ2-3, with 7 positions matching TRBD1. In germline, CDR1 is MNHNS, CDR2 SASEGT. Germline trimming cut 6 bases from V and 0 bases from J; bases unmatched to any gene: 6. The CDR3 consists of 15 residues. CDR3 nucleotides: TGTGCCAGCAGCTACAGGGGAATTAGCACAGATACGCAGTATTTT. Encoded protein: CASSYRGISTDTQYF.

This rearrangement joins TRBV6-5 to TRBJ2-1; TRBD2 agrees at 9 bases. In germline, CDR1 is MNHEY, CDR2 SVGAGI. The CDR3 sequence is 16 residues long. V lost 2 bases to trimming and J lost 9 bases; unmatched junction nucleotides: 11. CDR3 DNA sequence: TGTGCCAGCAGTTACCTGGCGGGGGGGCCGCTCGGTGAGCAGTTCTTC. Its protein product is CASSYLAGGPLGEQFF.

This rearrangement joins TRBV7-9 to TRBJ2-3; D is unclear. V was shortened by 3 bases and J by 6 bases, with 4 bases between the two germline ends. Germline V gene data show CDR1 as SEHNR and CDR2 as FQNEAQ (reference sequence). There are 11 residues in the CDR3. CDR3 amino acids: CASSLADTQYF. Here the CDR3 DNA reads TGTGCCAGCAGCTTGGCCGATACGCAGTATTTT.

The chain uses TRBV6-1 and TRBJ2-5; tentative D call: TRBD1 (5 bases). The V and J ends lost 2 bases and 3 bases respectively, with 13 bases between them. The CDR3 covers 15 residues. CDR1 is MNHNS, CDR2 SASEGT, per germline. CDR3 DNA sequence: TGTGCCAGCAGTGAAAGGGGCGGCTGGGAAGAGACCCAGTACTTC. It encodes CASSERGGWEETQYF.